Below are 2 T cell receptor beta chains sequenced from a single sample in a study of T cell responses to AZD1222 COVID-19 vaccine. Generated by immunoSEQ multiplex PCR, the TCRdb table keeps only in-frame clones and is missing some. This table holds under 150,000 clones, approximately 89% found once. The sequencing used peripheral blood, collected 28 days after the second AZD1222 dose. The receptor source for this set is an adult who received the AZD1222 COVID-19 vaccine.

This clone was seen once. The rearrangement uses TRBV6-2 or TRBV6-3 and TRBJ1-2; D may be TRBD1 (6 bases). Germline V CDR1 and CDR2: MNHEY, SVGEGT. CDR3 length equals 13 residues. V shed 5 bases and J shed 5 bases, with 12 bases lying between them. Here the CDR3 reads CASSEGHQYGYTF. CDR3 DNA: TGTGCCAGCAGTGAGGGACATCAATATGGCTACACCTTC.

This rearrangement joins TRBV5-1 to TRBJ1-3, with D perhaps matching TRBD1 (5 bases). The CDR3 totals 16 residues. Germline V lookup: CDR1 SGHRS, CDR2 YFSETQ. Trimming took off 2 bases at V and 3 bases at J, with 15 bases between the two ends. The CDR3 DNA is TGCGCCAGCAGCTTACAGCCGAGGGACGGTGGAAACACCATATATTTT. This codes for CASSLQPRDGGNTIYF. Full variable domain (missing parts from reference TRBV5-1 and TRBJ1-3): KAGVTQTPRYLIKTRGQQVTLSCSPISGHRSVSWYQQTPGQGLQFLFEYFSETQRNKGNFPGRFSGRQFSNSRSEMNVSTLELGDSALYLCASSLQPRDGGNTIYFGEGSWLTVV.